Listed below are T cell receptor beta chains from one sample, sequenced in a study of response to subunit inactivated influenza vaccine. TCRdb redid the calling of the RT-PCR reads with MiXCR, one entry per CDR3 protein. The sample records some 640,000 distinct CDR3 sequences, 11% to 15% being singletons. Sequencing used PBMCs from blood, obtained around 14 days before vaccination. The receptors derive from a man aged 45 to 65 who received an inactivated influenza vaccine. CDR3s include the opening cysteine and the closing phenylalanine or tryptophan. D genes are given only for firm matches. Some rows have no size entry. The others give once, few or many, or a class for an expanded clone.

- TRBJ2-5 TRBD2 TRBV5-1 TGCGCCAGCAGCTCCGGACTAGCGGGAGGGTGGCAAGAGACCCAGTACTTC CASSSGLAGGWQETQYF
- TRBJ2-1 TRBD2 TRBV28 TGTGCCAGCAGTCTTGCCGGGACTAGCGGGAGGGGGAATGAGCAGTTCTTC CASSLAGTSGRGNEQFF
- TRBJ1-5 TRBD1 TRBV19 TGTGCCAGTAGTATAGGGCGGGACAGGCTTCAGCCCCAGCATTTT CASSIGRDRLQPQHF
- TRBJ2-2 TRBD2 TRBV19 TGTGCCAGTAGTATCGGGACGGTACTAGCGGGAGGGCAGGTCGGGGAGCTGTTTTTT CASSIGTVLAGGQVGELFF
few TRBJ1-5 TRBD1 TRBV28 TGTGCCAGCACTCACCGGGACAGGGATCAGCCCCAGCATTTT CASTHRDRDQPQHF
few TRBJ2-3 - TRBV4-3 TGCGCCAGCAGCCAAGATACAGACGGAGATACGCAGTATTTT CASSQDTDGDTQYF
few TRBJ2-1 - TRBV24-1 TGTGCCACCAGTGATTTGCGAGGGGTTCACAATGAGCAGTTCTTC CATSDLRGVHNEQFF
few TRBJ2-7 - TRBV6-1 TGTGCCAGCAGCGGGACGGACGATACCTACGAGCAGTACTTC CASSGTDDTYEQYF
- TRBJ1-3 - TRBV5-1 TGCGCCAGCGCCGGGCCCTCTGGAAACACCATATATTTT CASAGPSGNTIYF
- TRBJ1-6 - TRBV10-3 TGTGCCATCAGTCGGGACGGGGTGTATAATTCACCCCTCCACTTT CAISRDGVYNSPLHF
- TRBJ1-1 - TRBV7-9 TGTGCCAGCAGCCAGATCCAAAGCACTGAAGCTTTCTTT CASSQIQSTEAFF
- TRBJ1-5 - TRBV21-1 TGTGCCAGTCGTCGGGTTCAGCCCCAGCATTTT CASRRVQPQHF
few TRBJ2-1 - TRBV10-3 TGTGCCATCAGTGAGTCGGTCTCGACCCCCTACAATGAGCAGTTCTTC CAISESVSTPYNEQFF
few TRBJ1-4 - TRBV5-4 TGTGCCAGCAGCTTTTCGGCGGGGGCTAATGAAAAACTGTTTTTT CASSFSAGANEKLFF
few TRBJ2-1 TRBD2 TRBV7-2 TGTGCCAGCAGCTTAGGACTAGCGGGAGCGATCTCCTACAATGAGCAGTTCTTC CASSLGLAGAISYNEQFF
- TRBJ2-3 - TRBV20-1 TGCAGTGCTCTGCCCCGGGGGCAGGGTGCGCAGTATTTT CSALPRGQGAQYF
- TRBJ1-6 TRBD1 TRBV20-1 TGCAGTGCTAGAAGGGGGCAGGGGTACTATAATTCACCCCTCCACTTT CSARRGQGYYNSPLHF
- TRBJ2-1 TRBD2 TRBV10-3 TGTGCCATCAGTGAACCACCGGGGGGCAGCGGGAGTGCGAGGAATGAGCAGTTCTTC CAISEPPGGSGSARNEQFF
- TRBJ2-7 - TRBV5-1 TGCGCCAGCAGCTTGCCTTCTGGGTTACGAGGCTACGAGCAGTACTTC CASSLPSGLRGYEQYF
few TRBJ2-7 - TRBV28 TGTGCCAGCAGTTTGACGGAGGCAAACGAGCAGTACTTC CASSLTEANEQYF
- TRBJ1-3 - TRBV30 TGTGCCTGGGGAGATACTGGAAACACCATATATTTT CAWGDTGNTIYF
- TRBJ2-4 - TRBV20-1 TGCAGTGCTAGAGATCAGGACAGTTTAAACATTCAGTACTTC CSARDQDSLNIQYF
- TRBJ1-2 - TRBV28 TGTGCCAGCAGAGGACAGCTAGCTAACTATGGCTACACCTTC CASRGQLANYGYTF
- TRBJ2-2 TRBD1 TRBV2 TGTGCCAGCAGGAGATTCCCCGGGACAGGGCCCACCGGGGAGCTGTTTTTT CASRRFPGTGPTGELFF
many TRBJ2-2 - TRBV10-3 TGTGCCATCAGTGAGTCGGCGGGTGAGACCGGGGAGCTGTTTTTT CAISESAGETGELFF
many TRBJ1-2 - TRBV9 TGTGCCAGCAGCGTAGGGAATAACTATGGCTACACCTTC CASSVGNNYGYTF
- TRBJ2-7 TRBD2 TRBV28 TGTGCCAGCAGCAGCAAGAGGACTAGTATCGAGCAGTACTTC CASSSKRTSIEQYF
- TRBJ1-6 TRBD1 TRBV4-3 TGCGCCAGCAGCCTGGGGGGGGACAGCTATAATTCACCCCTCCACTTT CASSLGGDSYNSPLHF
many TRBJ2-3 - TRBV10-2 TGCGCCAGTAGGACGGGAGCAGATACGCAGTATTTT CASRTGADTQYF
- TRBJ2-5 - TRBV5-1 TGCGCCAGCAGGCAAACAGGGCTATCGGAGGAGACCCAGTACTTC CASRQTGLSEETQYF
few TRBJ1-1 - TRBV28 TGTGCCAGCAGTTTATCTCCAGGGAGCCTTCCCACTGAAGCTTTCTTT CASSLSPGSLPTEAFF
- TRBJ1-2 TRBD1 TRBV5-1 TGCGCCAGCAGCTTTGCCCCGGGACAGAGCGTCTATGGCTACACCTTC CASSFAPGQSVYGYTF
- TRBJ2-7 TRBD2 TRBV5-1 TGCGCCAGCAGCTTTGGAGCAGCGGGAGGGGGTTACGAGCAGTACTTC CASSFGAAGGGYEQYF
- TRBJ1-1 - TRBV7-2 TGTGCCAGCAGCTTAGTAATCATGAACACTGAAGCTTTCTTT CASSLVIMNTEAFF
few TRBJ2-5 TRBD2 TRBV6-2/TRBV6-3 TGTGCCAGCAGCCGAGGGACTAGCGGGGGGGCCTTCCGGGAGACCCAGTACTTC CASSRGTSGGAFRETQYF
few TRBJ2-7 TRBD2 TRBV7-9 TGTGCCAGCAGCTTAGAGGGAGGGAACTACGAGCAGTACTTC CASSLEGGNYEQYF
- TRBJ2-1 - TRBV11-2 TGTGCCAGCAGCTCTGACGGGACCGAGCAGTTCTTC CASSSDGTEQFF
- TRBJ2-2 TRBD1 TRBV4-3 TGCGCCAGCAGCCCCTCCCGGGACAGGGTGTCCACCGGGGAGCTGTTTTTT CASSPSRDRVSTGELFF
few TRBJ2-7 - TRBV4-3 TGCGCCAGCAGCCAAGATTCTGGGGGCTCCTACGAGCAGTACTTC CASSQDSGGSYEQYF
- TRBJ1-1 - TRBV15 TGTGCCACCAGCAGAGGAGGGGCTGCTTCGAACACTGAAGCTTTCTTT CATSRGGAASNTEAFF
many TRBJ2-1 TRBD1 TRBV15 TGTGCCACCACCCGGGACAGAATTAACAATGAGCAGTTCTTC CATTRDRINNEQFF
few TRBJ1-1 - TRBV27 TGTGCCAGCGCTGTTAATGTTAGGGCTGAAGCTTTCTTT CASAVNVRAEAFF
many TRBJ2-7 - TRBV13 TGTGCCAGCAGCGACTCCCGGCAGGGGTCCTACGAGCAGTACTTC CASSDSRQGSYEQYF
- TRBJ1-4 - TRBV20-1 TGCAGTGCGGTCGACAGGCGCTCCAATGAAAAACTGTTTTTT CSAVDRRSNEKLFF
- TRBJ1-2 - TRBV10-3 TGTGCCATCAGTGAGTCGCTTAGGGGGGCTACGAACTATGGCTACACCTTC CAISESLRGATNYGYTF
- TRBJ1-1 - TRBV6-1 TGTGCCAGCGGATATGACAGGTGGGCGAAAGCTTTCTTT CASGYDRWAKAFF
- TRBJ2-3 - TRBV14 TGTGCCAGCAGCCAAGATGGGCAGACGCAGTATTTT CASSQDGQTQYF
many TRBJ2-3 - TRBV5-1 TGCGCCAGCAGCAACCAACCTCTAGCCGGCAGCACAGATACGCAGTATTTT CASSNQPLAGSTDTQYF
- TRBJ2-3 - TRBV7-2 TGTGCCAGCAGCTTAGCGGGAGTGTCAGATACGCAGTATTTT CASSLAGVSDTQYF
- TRBJ2-3 TRBD1 TRBV4-3 TGCGCCAGCAGCCAAGGGACCGGGACAGGGGTGCCAGATACGCAGTATTTT CASSQGTGTGVPDTQYF
many TRBJ2-5 - TRBV7-9 TGTGCCAGCAGCTTCGTTGGGGGGCCTGCTCAAGAGACCCAGTACTTC CASSFVGGPAQETQYF
- TRBJ2-7 TRBD2 TRBV4-2 TGTGCCAGCAGCCGTTCCCGGGACTACCTCTACGAGCAGTACTTC CASSRSRDYLYEQYF
few TRBJ2-5 - TRBV10-3 TGTGCCATCAGTGACCCTCCGGAGACCCAGTACTTC CAISDPPETQYF